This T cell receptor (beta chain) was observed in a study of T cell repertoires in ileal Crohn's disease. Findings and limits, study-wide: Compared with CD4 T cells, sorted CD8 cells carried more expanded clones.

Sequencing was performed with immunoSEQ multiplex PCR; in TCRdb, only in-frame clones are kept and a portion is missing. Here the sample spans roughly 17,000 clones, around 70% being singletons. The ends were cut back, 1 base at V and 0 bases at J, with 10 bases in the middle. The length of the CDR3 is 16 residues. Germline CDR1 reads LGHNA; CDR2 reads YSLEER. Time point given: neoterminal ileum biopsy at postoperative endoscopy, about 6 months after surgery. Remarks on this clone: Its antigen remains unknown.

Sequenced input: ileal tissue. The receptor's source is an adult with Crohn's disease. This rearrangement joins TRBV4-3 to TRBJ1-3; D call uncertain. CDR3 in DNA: TGCGCCAGCAGCCAAGTGGCGGCGTACTCTGGAAACACCATATATTTT. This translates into CASSQVAAYSGNTIYF.